The text below deals with one T cell receptor beta chain. Other DNA sequences from this sample encode an identical CDR3 as well. The sample is drawn from a study of blood T cell repertoires in COVID-19. Each exposed participant met a COVID-19 case in the 2 weeks preceding study entry. TCRdb's table, derived via immunoSEQ multiplex PCR, lists solely in-frame clones and lacks some. This sample carries a few hundred thousand clones, roughly 85% of them seen once, and the ten largest clones take just over 6.5%. The CDR3 runs 15 residues. V was shortened by 3 bases and J by 3 bases, with 9 bases between the two germline ends. Germline lookup yields CDR1 LNHDA and CDR2 SQIVND (reference sequence).

Sample: PBMCs or T cells enriched from blood (not recorded which). This clonotype originated in a woman between 45 and 65 years old who had been exposed to COVID-19. This rearrangement joins TRBV19 to TRBJ2-6; D not resolved. Written as DNA, the CDR3 is TGTGCCAGTAGTATCGGAGTTGGTGGGGCCAACGTCCTGACTTTC. It codes for CASSIGVGGANVLTF.